These 27 T cell receptor beta chains were all obtained from the same sample, sequenced in a study of T cell repertoires in cytomegalovirus infection. TCRdb independently ran MiXCR on the reads; one entry per CDR3 protein. The sample records some 300,000 distinct CDR3 sequences, about 17% being singletons. The material sequenced was PBMCs. The origin of the receptors is a human donor in good health (CMV status not recorded). Some clones in this sample may be carry-over from other donors' samples.

The chain combines TRBV27 with TRBJ2-3; 9 nucleotides match TRBD1. This CDR3 contains 13 residues. Germline CDR1 and CDR2: MNHEY and SMNVEV (reference sequence). The V segment lost 3 bases and the J segment 7 bases; nucleotides outside the gene matches: 2. In DNA form, the CDR3 reads TGTGCCAGCAGTTTGGACAGGGGAAATACGCAGTATTTT. Amino acid sequence: CASSLDRGNTQYF.

The chain links TRBV12-3 or TRBV12-4 to TRBJ1-6; TRBD1 matches 12 bases. V was clipped by 4 bases and J by 7 bases; unmatched bases: 5. The length of the CDR3 is 16 residues. As DNA, the CDR3 is TGTGCCAGCAGTTCAGGGACAGGGGGCCGAAATTCACCCCTCCACTTT. The encoded protein is CASSSGTGGRNSPLHF.

The V gene is TRBV7-9, the J gene TRBJ1-1; possibly TRBD1 for D (5 bases). The CDR3 sequence is 10 residues long. Germline values: CDR1 SEHNR, CDR2 FQNEAQ (reference sequence). The V end lost 8 bases, the J end lost 7 bases, and 8 bases lay between the germline ends. The CDR3 DNA is TGTGCCAGCGGAGACAGTGAAGCTTTCTTT. Encoded protein: CASGDSEAFF.

This clonotype was detected only a few times. The chain has TRBV10-3 and TRBJ2-1, with 8 bases identical to TRBD2. CDR1 ENHRY and CDR2 SYGVKD come from the germline V gene. CDR3 length: 14 residues. V lost 4 bases, J lost 7 bases, and 6 bases stayed unmatched. The DNA of the CDR3 is TGTGCCATCAGTGCATCGGGGGGGAATAATGAGCAGTTCTTC. Translation gives CAISASGGNNEQFF.

This clonotype was seen only a few times. The chain couples TRBV11-2 to TRBJ2-2; 9 bases are shared with TRBD2. Unmatched junction bases numbered 4, after V lost 5 bases and J lost 3 bases. Germline V lookup: CDR1 SGHAT, CDR2 FQNNGV. There are 15 residues in the CDR3. The CDR3 sequence is CASSISGGHTGELFF. The CDR3 DNA sequence: TGTGCCAGCAGCATTAGCGGGGGACACACCGGGGAGCTGTTTTTT.

This clonotype was detected only a few times. The chain employs TRBV5-1 and TRBJ2-2, with 8 bases aligning to TRBD1. CDR3 length: 15 residues. The V segment lost 3 bases and the J segment 4 bases; nucleotides outside the gene matches: 5. Germline CDR1 SGHRS, CDR2 YFSETQ. For the CDR3, the DNA is TGCGCCAGCAGCTCGGACAGGGCACCCACCGGGGAGCTGTTTTTT. It yields the protein CASSSDRAPTGELFF.

This clonotype appeared a few times. The V gene is TRBV3-1, the J gene TRBJ1-1; 9 nucleotides agree with TRBD1. Germline CDR1 and CDR2: LGHDT and YNNKEL (reference sequence). The length of the CDR3 is 13 residues. V gave up 4 bases and J gave up 11 bases; unmatched junction bases: 8. Written as DNA, the CDR3 is TGTGCCAGCAGCCCCCCGGGCGGGACAGGGGCTTTCTTT. Protein sequence: CASSPPGGTGAFF.

This sequence joins TRBV27 and TRBJ2-1; 10 bases are shared with TRBD2. The CDR3 totals 16 residues. CDR1 MNHEY and CDR2 SMNVEV come from the germline V gene (reference sequence). V dropped 4 bases and J dropped 8; count of bases not matched to a gene: 11. CDR3 sequence: CASSSRNGLAVDEQFF. Written as DNA, the CDR3 is TGTGCCAGCAGTTCCCGAAACGGACTAGCGGTTGATGAGCAGTTCTTC.

This clonotype has ten or more counts. The gene calls are TRBV7-8 and TRBJ2-7; 8 bases fit TRBD2. Germline V lookup: CDR1 SGHVS, CDR2 FQNEAQ. The CDR3 runs 16 residues. J gave up 4 bases and V 4 bases, and 12 bases lay outside the gene matches. CDR3 sequence (DNA): TGTGCCAGCAGCTCCGCAACTAAGCGGGGGACTTACGAGCAGTACTTC. Amino acids: CASSSATKRGTYEQYF.

This clonotype was seen a handful of times. The rearrangement uses TRBV28 and TRBJ2-7; 7 nucleotides match TRBD1. The CDR3 runs to 14 residues. V shed 6 bases, J shed 2 bases, and the junction held 7 bases outside the gene matches. CDR1 and CDR2 (germline): MDHEN, SYDVKM. CDR3 DNA: TGTGCCAGCAGCCCGGGACAGTATACCTACGAGCAGTACTTC. It translates to CASSPGQYTYEQYF.

The J gene is TRBJ2-3, the V gene TRBV28; TRBD2 aligns across 8 bases. This CDR3 is built from 14 residues. The ends lost 5 bases at V and 9 bases at J; junction bases unmatched: 10. CDR1 and CDR2 from the germline V gene are MDHEN and SYDVKM. DNA for the CDR3: TGTGCCAGCAGTCACGGGGGGGCCTTAGTGACGCAGTATTTT. Translation gives CASSHGGALVTQYF.

This clonotype was recorded at least ten times. At one of its ends the junction is not consistent with the germline gene, which may arise from a read error. The V and J genes are TRBV12-3 or TRBV12-4 and TRBJ1-3; D gene ambiguous. The CDR3 runs 12 residues. The CDR3 DNA follows: TGTGCGAGCAAGCTGGCTGGAAACACCATATATTTT. It specifies CASKLAGNTIYF.

J is TRBJ2-1 and V is TRBV28; 12 positions agree with TRBD2. CDR3 length: 17 residues. From germline, CDR1 is MDHEN and CDR2 SYDVKM. The V and J ends lost 7 bases and 4 bases, in that order; junction bases with no gene match: 11. The CDR3 sequence: CASTSSGGEDSYNEQFF. As DNA, the CDR3 is TGTGCCAGCACCTCTAGCGGGGGGGAAGATTCGTACAATGAGCAGTTCTTC.

This chain joins TRBV20-1 and TRBJ1-5; tentatively, D is TRBD1 (5 bases). Germline CDR1 is DFQATT and CDR2 is SNEGSKA (reference sequence). V lost 3 bases to trimming and J lost 0 bases, with 9 bases between them. This CDR3 has 14 residues. The chain's CDR3 is CSARQGASNQPQHF. In DNA, the CDR3 is TGCAGTGCTAGGCAGGGAGCTAGCAATCAGCCCCAGCATTTT.

This clonotype was picked up a small number of times. V and J are TRBV2 and TRBJ1-2, with 7 nucleotides matching TRBD1. Germline values: CDR1 SNHLY, CDR2 FYNNEI. V lost 11 bases to trimming and J lost 8 bases; unmatched junction nucleotides: 8. The CDR3 spans 11 residues. The CDR3 reads CAGNRGRGYTF. The CDR3 nucleotides read TGTGCCGGAAACAGGGGAAGAGGCTACACCTTC.

This sequence joins TRBV5-1 and TRBJ2-1, with 9 bases aligning to TRBD1. The CDR3 is 15 residues long. The germline V gene has CDR1 SGHRS and CDR2 YFSETQ. The V and J ends lost 1 base and 9 bases, in that order; junction bases with no gene match: 8. The CDR3 nucleotides are TGCGCCAGCAGCTTGAACGGACAGGGGAGGAGTGAGCAGTTCTTC. Residues: CASSLNGQGRSEQFF.

In this sample, this clonotype turned up many times. The gene calls are TRBV7-2 and TRBJ2-7; 8 nucleotides match TRBD2. Germline CDR1 SGHTA, CDR2 FQGNSA. The CDR3 is 15 amino acids. V trimming: 2 bases; J trimming: 4 bases; junction bases outside the gene matches: 7. CDR3 DNA: TGTGCCAGCAGCTTAAGAGCGGGGGAGACGTACGAGCAGTACTTC. Protein: CASSLRAGETYEQYF. The full variable domain, with the rest looked up from reference TRBV7-2 and TRBJ2-7, is GAGVSQSPSNKVTEKGKDVELRCDPISGHTALYWYRQSLGQGLEFLIYFQGNSAPDKSGLPSDRFSAERTGGSVSTLTIQRTQQEDSAVYLCASSLRAGETYEQYFGPGTRLTVT.

The V gene is TRBV20-1, the J gene TRBJ2-5, with D perhaps assigned TRBD1 or TRBD2 (5 bases each). V shed 5 bases and J shed 9 bases, with 31 bases lying between them. The CDR3 covers 17 residues. Germline CDR1 DFQATT, CDR2 SNEGSKA (reference sequence). CDR3 DNA sequence: TGCAGTGCTCCTAAGAGTGGGACCGGGACCCTGCACGGGGCCCAGTACTTC. Translated, it gives CSAPKSGTGTLHGAQYF.

This chain joins TRBV27 and TRBJ2-2, with D possibly being TRBD2 (6 bases). Germline CDR1 and CDR2: MNHEY and SMNVEV (reference sequence). V lost 3 bases and J 1 base, leaving 12 bases between the germline ends. The CDR3 covers 16 residues. This CDR3 reads CASSFWLGGNTGELFF. The DNA for the CDR3 is TGTGCCAGCAGTTTTTGGTTGGGGGGGAACACCGGGGAGCTGTTTTTT.

This clonotype was observed at least ten times. This chain connects TRBV7-2 to TRBJ1-4, with D hard to call. Looked up from germline, CDR1 is SGHTA and CDR2 is FQGNSA. The CDR3 runs 13 residues. Trimming left V 5 bases short and J 6 bases short, with 10 bases between. In DNA form, the CDR3 reads TGTGCCAGCAGCATAGGACCGGATGAAAAACTGTTTTTT. Its translation is CASSIGPDEKLFF.

This rearrangement joins TRBV28 to TRBJ1-5, with 7 nucleotides matching TRBD1. This CDR3 has 14 residues. V dropped 6 bases and J dropped 11; count of bases not matched to a gene: 13. Germline values: CDR1 MDHEN, CDR2 SYDVKM. The CDR3 reads CASSQRRGTLAQHF. CDR3 sequence (DNA): TGTGCCAGCAGCCAGCGCAGGGGGACCCTGGCCCAGCATTTT.

The DNA for the CDR3 is TGTGCCAGCAGTTACCGGCCGACTGAAGCTTTCTTT. This codes for CASSYRPTEAFF. The chain recombines TRBV6-2 or TRBV6-3 with TRBJ1-1, with unresolved D. This CDR3 region has 12 residues. The V gene's germline CDR1 is MNHEY and CDR2 SVGEGT. V lost 2 bases and J 5 bases, leaving 6 bases between the germline ends.

The genes are TRBV28 and TRBJ2-5; maybe TRBD1 (6 bases). Trimming shortened V by 1 base and J by 5 bases, and 17 bases separated the two germline ends. CDR1 is MDHEN and CDR2 is SYDVKM in the germline V gene. The CDR3 spans 16 residues. The CDR3: CASSLLGRGEGETQYF. CDR3 sequence (DNA): TGTGCCAGCAGTTTATTGGGCAGGGGAGAGGGGGAGACCCAGTACTTC.

A note on this clonotype: A read error is possible here, since a much larger clone lies one base away. The genes are TRBV19 and TRBJ1-5, with D unclear. This CDR3 is 15 amino acids long. Germline V gene lookup returns CDR1 LNHDA and CDR2 SQIVND (reference sequence). V was trimmed by 3 bases and J by 3 bases, leaving 12 bases between them. CDR3 loop: CASSMRGTFNQPQHF. CDR3 bases: TGTGCCAGTAGTATGCGCGGAACCTTCAATCAGCCCCAGCATTTT.

This chain joins TRBV9 and TRBJ2-2; D is ambiguous. CDR3 size: 14 residues. Trimming left V 3 bases short and J 1 base short, with 7 bases between. From germline, CDR1 is SGDLS and CDR2 YYNGEE. In DNA, the CDR3 is TGTGCCAGCAGCGCCCGGCAGAACACCGGGGAGCTGTTTTTT. As protein: CASSARQNTGELFF.

This clonotype was observed at least ten times. This chain connects TRBV28 to TRBJ2-1; perhaps TRBD2 as D (6 bases). CDR1 and CDR2 (germline): MDHEN, SYDVKM. V was cut by 3 bases and J by 4 bases, with 16 bases left in between. The CDR3 spans 16 residues. This chain's CDR3 is CASSFLGEVGYNEQFF. The CDR3 DNA is TGTGCCAGCAGTTTCTTAGGGGAGGTGGGGTACAATGAGCAGTTCTTC.

This clonotype was recorded many times. This chain joins TRBV25-1 and TRBJ1-3; D unclear. Between the trimmed V and J ends, which lost 3 bases and 0 bases, there was a span of 3 bases. The V gene's germline CDR1 is MGHDK and CDR2 SYGVNS. The CDR3 is 13 residues long. The CDR3 bases are TGTGCCAGCAGTGACTTCTCTGGAAACACCATATATTTT. It specifies CASSDFSGNTIYF.